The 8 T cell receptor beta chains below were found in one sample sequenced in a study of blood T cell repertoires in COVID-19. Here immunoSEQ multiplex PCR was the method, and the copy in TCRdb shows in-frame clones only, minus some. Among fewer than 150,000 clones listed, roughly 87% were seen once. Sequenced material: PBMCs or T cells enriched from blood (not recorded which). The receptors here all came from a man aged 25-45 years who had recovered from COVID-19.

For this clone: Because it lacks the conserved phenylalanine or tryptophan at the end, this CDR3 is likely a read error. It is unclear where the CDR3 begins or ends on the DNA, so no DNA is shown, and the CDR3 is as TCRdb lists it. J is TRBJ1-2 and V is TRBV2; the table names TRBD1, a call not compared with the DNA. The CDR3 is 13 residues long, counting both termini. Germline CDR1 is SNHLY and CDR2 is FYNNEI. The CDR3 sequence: CASSEAQDRARFV.

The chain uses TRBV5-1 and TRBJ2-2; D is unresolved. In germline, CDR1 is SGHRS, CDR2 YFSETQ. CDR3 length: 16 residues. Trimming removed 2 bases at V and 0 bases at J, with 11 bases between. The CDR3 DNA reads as TGCGCCAGCAGCTTTTCGGTGACACCGAACACCGGGGAGCTGTTTTTT. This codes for CASSFSVTPNTGELFF.

In nucleotides, the CDR3 is TGCGCCAGCAGCTTGGGGGACAGGAGAAGCTACGAGCAGTACTTC. It specifies CASSLGDRRSYEQYF. The chain joins TRBV5-1 to TRBJ2-7, with TRBD1 identical over 8 bases. V dropped 0 bases and J dropped 3; count of bases not matched to a gene: 5. Germline V gene data show CDR1 as SGHRS and CDR2 as YFSETQ. The CDR3 has 15 residues.

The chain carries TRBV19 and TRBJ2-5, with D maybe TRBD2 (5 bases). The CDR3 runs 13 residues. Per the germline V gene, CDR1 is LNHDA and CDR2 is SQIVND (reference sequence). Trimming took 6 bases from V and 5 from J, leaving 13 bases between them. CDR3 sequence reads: CASRKEDRETQYF. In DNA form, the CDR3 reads TGTGCCAGTAGGAAGGAGGATAGGGAGACCCAGTACTTC.

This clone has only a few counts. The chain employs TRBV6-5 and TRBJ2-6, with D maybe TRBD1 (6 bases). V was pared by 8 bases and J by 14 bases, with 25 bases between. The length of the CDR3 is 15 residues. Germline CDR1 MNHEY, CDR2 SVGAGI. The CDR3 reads CASLDLMGHPSILTF. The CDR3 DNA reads TGTGCCAGCCTAGACCTAATGGGACACCCTTCAATCCTGACTTTC.

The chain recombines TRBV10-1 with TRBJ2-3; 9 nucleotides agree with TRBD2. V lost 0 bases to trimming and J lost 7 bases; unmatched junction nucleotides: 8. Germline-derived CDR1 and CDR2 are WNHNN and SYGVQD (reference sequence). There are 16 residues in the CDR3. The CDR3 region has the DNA TGCGCCAGCAGTGAGTCGACTAGCGGAGCACAGAATACGCAGTATTTT. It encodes CASSESTSGAQNTQYF.

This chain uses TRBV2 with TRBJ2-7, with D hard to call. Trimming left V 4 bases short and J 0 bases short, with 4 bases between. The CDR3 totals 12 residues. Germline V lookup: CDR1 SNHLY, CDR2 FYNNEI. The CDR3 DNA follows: TGTGCCAGCAGTGCCAGCTCCTACGAGCAGTACGTC. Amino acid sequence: CASSASSYEQYV.

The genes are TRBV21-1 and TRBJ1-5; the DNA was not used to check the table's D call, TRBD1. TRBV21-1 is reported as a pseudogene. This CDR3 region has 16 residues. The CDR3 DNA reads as TGTGCCAGCAGCAACCCGGGACAGGGGGCTACCCAGCCCCAGCATTTT. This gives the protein CASSNPGQGATQPQHF.